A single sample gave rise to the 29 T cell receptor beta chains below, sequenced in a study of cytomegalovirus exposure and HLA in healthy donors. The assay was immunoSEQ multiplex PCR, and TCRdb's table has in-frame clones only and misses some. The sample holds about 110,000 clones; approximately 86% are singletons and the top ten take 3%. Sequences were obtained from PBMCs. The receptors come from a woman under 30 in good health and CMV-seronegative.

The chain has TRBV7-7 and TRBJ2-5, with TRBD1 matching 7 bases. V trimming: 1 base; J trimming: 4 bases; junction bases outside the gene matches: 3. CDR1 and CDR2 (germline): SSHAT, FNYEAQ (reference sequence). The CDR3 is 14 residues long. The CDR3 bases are TGTGCCAGCAGCTTAGACAGGGGTTCAGAGACCCAGTACTTC. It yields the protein CASSLDRGSETQYF.

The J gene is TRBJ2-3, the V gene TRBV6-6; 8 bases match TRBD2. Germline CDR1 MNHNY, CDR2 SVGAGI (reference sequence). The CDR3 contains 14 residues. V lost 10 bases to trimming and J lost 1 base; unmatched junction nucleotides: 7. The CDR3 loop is CAIVSGDRTDTQYF. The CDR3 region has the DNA TGTGCCATCGTTAGCGGGGACCGCACAGATACGCAGTATTTT.

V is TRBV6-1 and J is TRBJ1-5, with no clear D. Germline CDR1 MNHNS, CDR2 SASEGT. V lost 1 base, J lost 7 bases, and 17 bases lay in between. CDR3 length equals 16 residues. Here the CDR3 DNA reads TGTGCCAGCAGTGAAGTTGAACAGCAACTGGAACAGCCCCAGCATTTT. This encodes CASSEVEQQLEQPQHF.

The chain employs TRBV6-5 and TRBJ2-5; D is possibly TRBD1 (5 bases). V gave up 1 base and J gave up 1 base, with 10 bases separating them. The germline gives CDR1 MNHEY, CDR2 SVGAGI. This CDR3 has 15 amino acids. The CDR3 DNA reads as TGTGCCAGCAGTTACTTGCAGGGATCCCAAGAGACCCAGTACTTC. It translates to CASSYLQGSQETQYF.

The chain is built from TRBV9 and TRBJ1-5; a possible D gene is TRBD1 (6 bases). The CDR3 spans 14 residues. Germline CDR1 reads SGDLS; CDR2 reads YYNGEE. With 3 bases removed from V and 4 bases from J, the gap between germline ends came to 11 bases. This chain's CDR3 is CASSGGQLNQPQHF. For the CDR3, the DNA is TGTGCCAGCAGCGGAGGACAGCTTAATCAGCCCCAGCATTTT. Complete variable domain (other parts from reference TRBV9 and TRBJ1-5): DSGVTQTPKHLITATGQRVTLRCSPRSGDLSVYWYQQSLDQGLQFLIQYYNGEERAKGNILERFSAQQFPDLHSELNLSSLELGDSALYFCASSGGQLNQPQHFGDGTRLSIL.

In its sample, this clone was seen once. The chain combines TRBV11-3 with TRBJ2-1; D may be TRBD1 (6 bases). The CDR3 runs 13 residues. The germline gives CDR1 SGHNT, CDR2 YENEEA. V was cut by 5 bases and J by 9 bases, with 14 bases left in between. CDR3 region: CASSPYPTGEQFF. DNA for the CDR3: TGTGCCAGCAGCCCGTACCCGACAGGTGAGCAGTTCTTC.

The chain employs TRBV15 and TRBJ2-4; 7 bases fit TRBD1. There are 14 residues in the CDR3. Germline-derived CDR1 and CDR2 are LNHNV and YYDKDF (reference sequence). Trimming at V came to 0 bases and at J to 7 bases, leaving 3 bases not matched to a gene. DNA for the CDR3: TGTGCCACCAGCAGAGACCCACAGGGGAACATTCAGTACTTC. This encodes CATSRDPQGNIQYF.

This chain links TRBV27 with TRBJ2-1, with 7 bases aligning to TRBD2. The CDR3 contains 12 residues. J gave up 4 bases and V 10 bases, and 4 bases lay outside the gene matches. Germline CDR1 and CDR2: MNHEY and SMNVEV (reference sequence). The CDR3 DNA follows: TGTGCCACCCATAGCGGGTACAATGAGCAGTTCTTC. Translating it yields CATHSGYNEQFF.

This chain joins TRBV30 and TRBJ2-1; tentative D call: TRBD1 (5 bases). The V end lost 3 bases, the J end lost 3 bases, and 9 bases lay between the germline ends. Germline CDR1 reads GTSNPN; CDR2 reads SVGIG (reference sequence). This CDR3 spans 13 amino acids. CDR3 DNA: TGTGCCTGGAGGCCTAGGGGCTACAATGAGCAGTTCTTC. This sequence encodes CAWRPRGYNEQFF.

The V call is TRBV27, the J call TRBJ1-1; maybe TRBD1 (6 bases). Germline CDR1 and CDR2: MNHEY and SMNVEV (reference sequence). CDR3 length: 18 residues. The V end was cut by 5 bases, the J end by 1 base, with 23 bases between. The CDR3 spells CASSPTLIFQGTNTEAFF. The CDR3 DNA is TGTGCCAGCAGTCCTACCCTTATATTTCAGGGGACGAACACTGAAGCTTTCTTT.

The CDR3 loop reads CASSVAGAGVSDTQYF. The CDR3 nucleotides are TGTGCCAGCAGCGTAGCAGGGGCTGGGGTGTCGGATACGCAGTATTTT. V is TRBV9 and J is TRBJ2-3; possibly TRBD1 for D (6 bases). CDR1 is SGDLS and CDR2 is YYNGEE in the germline V gene. Trimming cost V 0 bases and J 6 bases, with 17 bases left between them. The CDR3 runs 16 residues. Together with reference TRBV9 and TRBJ2-3, the CDR3 gives the full variable domain: DSGVTQTPKHLITATGQRVTLRCSPRSGDLSVYWYQQSLDQGLQFLIQYYNGEERAKGNILERFSAQQFPDLHSELNLSSLELGDSALYFCASSVAGAGVSDTQYFGPGTRLTVL.

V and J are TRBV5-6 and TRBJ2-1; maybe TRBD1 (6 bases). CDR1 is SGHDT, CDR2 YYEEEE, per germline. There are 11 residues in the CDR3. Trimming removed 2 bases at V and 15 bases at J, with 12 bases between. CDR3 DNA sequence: TGTGCCAGCAGCTTTCAGGGGCCCGCGTTCTTC. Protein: CASSFQGPAFF. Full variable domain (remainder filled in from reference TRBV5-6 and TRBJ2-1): DAGVTQSPTHLIKTRGQQVTLRCSPKSGHDTVSWYQQALGQGPQFIFQYYEEEERQRGNFPDRFSGHQFPNYSSELNVNALLLGDSALYLCASSFQGPAFFGPGTRLTVL.

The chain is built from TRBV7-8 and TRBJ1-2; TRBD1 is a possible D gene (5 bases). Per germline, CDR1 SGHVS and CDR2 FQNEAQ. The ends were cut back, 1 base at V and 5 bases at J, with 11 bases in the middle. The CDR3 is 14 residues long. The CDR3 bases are TGTGCCAGCAGCTTAGTGGGGGGGAGGTATGGCTACACCTTC. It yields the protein CASSLVGGRYGYTF.

The CDR3 DNA sequence: TGTGCCAGCAGCGTGAATCTAGGGGTAGAGACCCAGTACTTC. Its protein product is CASSVNLGVETQYF. The rearrangement uses TRBV9 and TRBJ2-5; possible D gene TRBD1, 5 bases. Germline CDR1 and CDR2: SGDLS and YYNGEE. The V and J ends lost 2 bases and 4 bases respectively, with 12 bases between them. The CDR3 is made up of 14 amino acids. Using reference TRBV9 and TRBJ2-5 for the parts outside the CDR3, the full variable domain is DSGVTQTPKHLITATGQRVTLRCSPRSGDLSVYWYQQSLDQGLQFLIQYYNGEERAKGNILERFSAQQFPDLHSELNLSSLELGDSALYFCASSVNLGVETQYFGPGTRLLVL.

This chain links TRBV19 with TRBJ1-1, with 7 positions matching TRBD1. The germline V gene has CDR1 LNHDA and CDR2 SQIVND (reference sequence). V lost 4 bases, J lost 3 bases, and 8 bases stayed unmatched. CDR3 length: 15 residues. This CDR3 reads CASSKQFTGDTEAFF. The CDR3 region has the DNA TGTGCCAGTAGTAAACAATTTACAGGGGACACTGAAGCTTTCTTT. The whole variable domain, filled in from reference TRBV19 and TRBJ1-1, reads DGGITQSPKYLFRKEGQNVTLSCEQNLNHDAMYWYRQDPGQGLRLIYYSQIVNDFQKGDIAEGYSVSREKKESFPLTVTSAQKNPTAFYLCASSKQFTGDTEAFFGQGTRLTVV.

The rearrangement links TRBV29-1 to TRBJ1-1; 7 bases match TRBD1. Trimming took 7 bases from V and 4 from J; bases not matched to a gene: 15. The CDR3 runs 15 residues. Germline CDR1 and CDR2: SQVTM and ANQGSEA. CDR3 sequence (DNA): TGCAGCGCCCGAAAACCGGGACAGCGGAGCACTGAAGCTTTCTTT. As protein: CSARKPGQRSTEAFF.

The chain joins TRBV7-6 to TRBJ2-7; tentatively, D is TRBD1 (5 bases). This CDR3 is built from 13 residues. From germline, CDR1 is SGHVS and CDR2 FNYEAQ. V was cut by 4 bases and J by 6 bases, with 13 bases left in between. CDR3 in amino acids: CASSSAQGPEQYF. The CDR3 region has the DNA TGTGCCAGCAGCTCAGCCCAGGGTCCCGAGCAGTACTTC.

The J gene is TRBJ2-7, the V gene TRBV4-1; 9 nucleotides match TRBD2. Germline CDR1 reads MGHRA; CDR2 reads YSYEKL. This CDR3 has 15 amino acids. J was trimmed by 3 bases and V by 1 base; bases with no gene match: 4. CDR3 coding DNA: TGCGCCAGCAGCCAAGCAACTAGCGGGTACTACGAGCAGTACTTC. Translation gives CASSQATSGYYEQYF.

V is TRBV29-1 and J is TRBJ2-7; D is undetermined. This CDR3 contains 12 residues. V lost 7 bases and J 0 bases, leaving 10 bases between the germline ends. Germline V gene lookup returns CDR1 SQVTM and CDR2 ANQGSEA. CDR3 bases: TGCAGCGCCCGAGGAAACTCCTACGAGCAGTACTTC. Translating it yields CSARGNSYEQYF.

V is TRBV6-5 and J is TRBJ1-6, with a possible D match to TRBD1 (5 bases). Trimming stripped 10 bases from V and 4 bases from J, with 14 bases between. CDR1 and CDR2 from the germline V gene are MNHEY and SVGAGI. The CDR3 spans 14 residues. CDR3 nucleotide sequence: TGTGCCACCTTCCGGGGGGATTATAATTCACCCCTCCACTTT. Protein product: CATFRGDYNSPLHF.

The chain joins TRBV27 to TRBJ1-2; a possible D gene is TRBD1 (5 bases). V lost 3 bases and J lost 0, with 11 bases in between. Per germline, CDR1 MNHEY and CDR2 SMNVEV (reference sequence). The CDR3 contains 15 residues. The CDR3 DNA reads TGTGCCAGCAGTTTTCTGGGGCAGACTAACTATGGCTACACCTTC. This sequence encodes CASSFLGQTNYGYTF.

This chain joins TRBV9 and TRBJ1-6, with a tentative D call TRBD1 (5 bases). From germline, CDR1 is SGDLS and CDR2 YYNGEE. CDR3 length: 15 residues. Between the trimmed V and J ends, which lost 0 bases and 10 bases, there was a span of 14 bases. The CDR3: CASSVATGAGSPLHF. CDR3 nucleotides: TGTGCCAGCAGCGTAGCTACCGGGGCGGGGTCACCCCTCCACTTT.

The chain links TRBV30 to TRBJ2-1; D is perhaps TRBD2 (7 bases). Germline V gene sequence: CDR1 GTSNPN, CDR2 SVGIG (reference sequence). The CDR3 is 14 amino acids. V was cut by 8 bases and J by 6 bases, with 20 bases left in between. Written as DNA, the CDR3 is TGTGCCGGGACCTGGGGGGGGCAGCCCAATGAGCAGTTCTTC. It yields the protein CAGTWGGQPNEQFF.

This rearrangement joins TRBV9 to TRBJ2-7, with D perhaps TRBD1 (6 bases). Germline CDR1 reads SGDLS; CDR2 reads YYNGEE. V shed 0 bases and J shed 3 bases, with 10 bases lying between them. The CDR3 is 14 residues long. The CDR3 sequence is CASSVGGLGYEQYF. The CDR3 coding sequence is TGTGCCAGCAGCGTAGGGGGGCTCGGCTACGAGCAGTACTTC.

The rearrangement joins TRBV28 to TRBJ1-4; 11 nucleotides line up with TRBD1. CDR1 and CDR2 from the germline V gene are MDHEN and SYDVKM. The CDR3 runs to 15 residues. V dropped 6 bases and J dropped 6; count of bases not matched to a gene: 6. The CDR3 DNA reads TGTGCCAGCAGCGACCGGGACAGGGGGTATGAAAAACTGTTTTTT. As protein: CASSDRDRGYEKLFF. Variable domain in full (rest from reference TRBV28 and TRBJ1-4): DVKVTQSSRYLVKRTGEKVFLECVQDMDHENMFWYRQDPGLGLRLIYFSYDVKMKEKGDIPEGYSVSREKKERFSLILESASTNQTSMYLCASSDRDRGYEKLFFGSGTQLSVL.

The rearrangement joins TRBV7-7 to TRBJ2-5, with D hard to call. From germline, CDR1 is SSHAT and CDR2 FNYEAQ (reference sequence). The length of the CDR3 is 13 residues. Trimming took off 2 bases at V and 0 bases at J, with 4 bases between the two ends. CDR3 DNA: TGTGCCAGCAGCTTAACTGACCAAGAGACCCAGTACTTC. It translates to CASSLTDQETQYF.

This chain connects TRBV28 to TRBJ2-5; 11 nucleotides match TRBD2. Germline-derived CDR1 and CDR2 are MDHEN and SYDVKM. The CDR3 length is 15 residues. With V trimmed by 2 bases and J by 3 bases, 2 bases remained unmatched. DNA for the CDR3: TGTGCCAGCAGTTTACTAGCGGGGGGTAAAGAGACCCAGTACTTC. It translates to CASSLLAGGKETQYF.

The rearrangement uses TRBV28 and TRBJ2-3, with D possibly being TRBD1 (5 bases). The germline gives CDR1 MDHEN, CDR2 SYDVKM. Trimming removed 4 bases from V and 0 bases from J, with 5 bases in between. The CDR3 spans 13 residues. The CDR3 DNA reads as TGTGCCAGCAGTTGGGGCAGCACAGATACGCAGTATTTT. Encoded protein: CASSWGSTDTQYF.

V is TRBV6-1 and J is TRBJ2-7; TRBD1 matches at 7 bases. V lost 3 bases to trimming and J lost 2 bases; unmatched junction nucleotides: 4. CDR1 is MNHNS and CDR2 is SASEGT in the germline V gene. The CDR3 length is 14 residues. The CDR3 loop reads CASSDETGTYEQYF. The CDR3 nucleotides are TGTGCCAGCAGTGACGAGACAGGGACCTACGAGCAGTACTTC.